This paragraph covers one T cell receptor (beta chain) sequence. This entry comes from a study of blood T cell repertoires in COVID-19. Across the study: The United States, Italy and Spain supplied acute and convalescent COVID-19 samples. T cells, B-cell-depleted T cells, or PBMCs provided the cDNA or gDNA that served as material.

Seattle patient enrollment occurred during active infection, with longitudinal follow-up thereafter. Germline V gene sequence: CDR1 MDHEN, CDR2 SYDVKM. Trimming pared 3 bases from V and 10 bases from J, leaving 30 bases between. The CDR3 runs 18 residues. Authors' methods: For nucleated cells, counts were estimated from reference gene primer amplification. The method was immunoSEQ multiplex PCR; TCRdb's version includes in-frame clones alone and lacks a portion of them. Clonal size and the V and J genes are those of that table, whereas D and trimming came from the DNA. Counted here are 450,000 or so clones, about 89% occurring once; the ten biggest clones make up under 2%.

The chain recombines TRBV28 with TRBJ1-1; tentative D call: TRBD1 (5 bases). Sequenced material: peripheral blood. The receptor comes from a middle-aged woman with COVID-19, enrolled during active disease. CDR3 region: CASSFWELLQGGPGGAFF. The DNA for the CDR3 is TGTGCCAGCAGTTTTTGGGAACTCCTGCAGGGTGGGCCCGGCGGAGCTTTCTTT.